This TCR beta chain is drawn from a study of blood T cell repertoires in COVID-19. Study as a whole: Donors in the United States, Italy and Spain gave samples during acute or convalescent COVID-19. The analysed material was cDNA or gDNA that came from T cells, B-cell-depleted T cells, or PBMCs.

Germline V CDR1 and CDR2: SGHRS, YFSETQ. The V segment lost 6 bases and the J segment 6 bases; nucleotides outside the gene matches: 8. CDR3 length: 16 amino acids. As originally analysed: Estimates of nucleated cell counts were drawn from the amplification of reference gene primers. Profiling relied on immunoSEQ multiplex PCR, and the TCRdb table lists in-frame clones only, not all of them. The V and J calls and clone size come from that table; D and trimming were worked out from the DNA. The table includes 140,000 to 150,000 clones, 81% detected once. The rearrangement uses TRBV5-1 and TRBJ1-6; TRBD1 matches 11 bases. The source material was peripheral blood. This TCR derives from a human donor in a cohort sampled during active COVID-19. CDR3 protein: CASTPGGTGGNSPLHF. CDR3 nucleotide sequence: TGCGCCAGCACTCCTGGAGGGACAGGGGGTAATTCACCCCTCCACTTT.